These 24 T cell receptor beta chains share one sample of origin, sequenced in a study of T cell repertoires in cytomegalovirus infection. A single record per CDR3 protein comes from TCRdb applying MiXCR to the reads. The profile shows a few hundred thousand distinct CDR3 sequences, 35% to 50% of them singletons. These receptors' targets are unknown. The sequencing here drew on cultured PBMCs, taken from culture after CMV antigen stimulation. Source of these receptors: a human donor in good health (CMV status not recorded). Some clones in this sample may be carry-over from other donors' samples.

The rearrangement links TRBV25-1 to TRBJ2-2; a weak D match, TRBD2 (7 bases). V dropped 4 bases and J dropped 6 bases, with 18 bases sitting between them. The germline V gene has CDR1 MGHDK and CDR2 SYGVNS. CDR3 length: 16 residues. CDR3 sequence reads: CASSVWGGQGPGELFF. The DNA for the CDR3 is TGTGCCAGCAGTGTTTGGGGGGGGCAGGGGCCCGGGGAGCTGTTTTTT. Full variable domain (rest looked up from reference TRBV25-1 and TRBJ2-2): EADIYQTPRYLVIGTGKKITLECSQTMGHDKMYWYQQDPGMELHLIHYSYGVNSTEKGDLSSESTVSRIRTEHFPLTLESARPSHTSQYLCASSVWGGQGPGELFFGEGSRLTVL.

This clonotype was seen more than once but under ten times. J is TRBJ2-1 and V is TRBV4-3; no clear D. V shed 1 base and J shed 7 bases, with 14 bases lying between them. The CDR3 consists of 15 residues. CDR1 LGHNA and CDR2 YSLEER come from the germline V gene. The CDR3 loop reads CASSQVNGLGNEQFF. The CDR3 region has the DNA TGCGCCAGCAGCCAAGTTAACGGGTTGGGTAATGAGCAGTTCTTC.

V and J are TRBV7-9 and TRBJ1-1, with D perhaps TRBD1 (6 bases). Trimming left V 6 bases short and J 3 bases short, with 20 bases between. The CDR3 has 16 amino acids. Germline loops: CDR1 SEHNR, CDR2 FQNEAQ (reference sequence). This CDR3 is CASRSYFGGADTEAFF. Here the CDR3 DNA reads TGTGCCAGCAGGTCTTATTTCGGGGGCGCGGACACTGAAGCTTTCTTT.

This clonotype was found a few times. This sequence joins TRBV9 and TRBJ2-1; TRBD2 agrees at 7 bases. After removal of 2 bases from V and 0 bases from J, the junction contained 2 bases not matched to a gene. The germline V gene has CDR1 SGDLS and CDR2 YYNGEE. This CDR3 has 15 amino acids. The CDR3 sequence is CASSVGGTSYNEQFF. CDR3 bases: TGTGCCAGCAGCGTGGGAGGGACCTCCTACAATGAGCAGTTCTTC.

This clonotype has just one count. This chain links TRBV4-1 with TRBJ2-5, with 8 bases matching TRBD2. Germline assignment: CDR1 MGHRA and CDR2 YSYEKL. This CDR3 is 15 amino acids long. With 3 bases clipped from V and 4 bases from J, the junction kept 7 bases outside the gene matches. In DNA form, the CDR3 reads TGCGCCAGCAGCCATGCGGGGGGCAGGGGAGAGACCCAGTACTTC. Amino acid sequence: CASSHAGGRGETQYF.

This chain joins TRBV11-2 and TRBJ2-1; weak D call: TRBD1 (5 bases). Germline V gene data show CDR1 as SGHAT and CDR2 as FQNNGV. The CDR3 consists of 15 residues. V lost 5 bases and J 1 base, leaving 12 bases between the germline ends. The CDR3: CASSLKRGSYNEQFF. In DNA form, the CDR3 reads TGTGCCAGCAGCCTTAAAAGGGGATCCTACAATGAGCAGTTCTTC.

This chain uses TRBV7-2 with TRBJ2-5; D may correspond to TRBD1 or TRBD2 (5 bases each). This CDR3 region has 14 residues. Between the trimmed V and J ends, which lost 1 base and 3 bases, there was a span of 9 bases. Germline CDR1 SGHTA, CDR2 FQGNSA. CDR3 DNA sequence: TGTGCCAGCAGCTTAGTCGGGGCCGAAGAGACCCAGTACTTC. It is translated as CASSLVGAEETQYF.

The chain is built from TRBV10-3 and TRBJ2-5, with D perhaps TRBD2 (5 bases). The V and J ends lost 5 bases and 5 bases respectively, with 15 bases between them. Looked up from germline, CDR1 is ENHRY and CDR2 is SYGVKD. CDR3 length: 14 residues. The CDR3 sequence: CAISREILWETQYF. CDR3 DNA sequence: TGTGCCATCAGTAGGGAGATACTTTGGGAGACCCAGTACTTC.

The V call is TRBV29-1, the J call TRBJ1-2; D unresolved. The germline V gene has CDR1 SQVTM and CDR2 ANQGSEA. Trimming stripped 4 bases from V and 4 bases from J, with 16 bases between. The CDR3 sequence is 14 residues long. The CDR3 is CSVASSKSFYGYTF. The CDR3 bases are TGCAGCGTTGCCTCTAGTAAGAGCTTCTATGGCTACACCTTC. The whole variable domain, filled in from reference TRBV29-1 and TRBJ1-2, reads SAVISQKPSRDICQRGTSLTIQCQVDSQVTMMFWYRQQPGQSLTLIATANQGSEATYESGFVIDKFPISRPNLTFSTLTVSNMSPEDSSIYLCSVASSKSFYGYTFGSGTRLTVV.

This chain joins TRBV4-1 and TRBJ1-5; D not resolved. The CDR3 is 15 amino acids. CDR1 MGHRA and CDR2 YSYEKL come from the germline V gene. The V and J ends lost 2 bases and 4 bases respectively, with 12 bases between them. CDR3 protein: CASSQNPALNQPQHF. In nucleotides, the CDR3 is TGCGCCAGCAGCCAAAATCCCGCCCTAAATCAGCCCCAGCATTTT.

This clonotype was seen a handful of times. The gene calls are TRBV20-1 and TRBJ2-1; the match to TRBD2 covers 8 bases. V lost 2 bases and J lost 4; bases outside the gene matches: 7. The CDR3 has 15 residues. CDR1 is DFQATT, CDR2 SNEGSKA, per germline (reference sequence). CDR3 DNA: TGCAGTGCTAGAAAAGGAAGCGGGGGTTACAATGAGCAGTTCTTC. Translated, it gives CSARKGSGGYNEQFF.

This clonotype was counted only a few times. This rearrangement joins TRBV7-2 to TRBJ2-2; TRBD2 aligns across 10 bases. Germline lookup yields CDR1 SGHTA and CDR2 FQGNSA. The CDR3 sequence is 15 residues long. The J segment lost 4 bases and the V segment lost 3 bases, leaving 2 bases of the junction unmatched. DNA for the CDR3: TGTGCCAGCAGCTTTAGACTAGCGGGCACCGGGGAGCTGTTTTTT. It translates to CASSFRLAGTGELFF.

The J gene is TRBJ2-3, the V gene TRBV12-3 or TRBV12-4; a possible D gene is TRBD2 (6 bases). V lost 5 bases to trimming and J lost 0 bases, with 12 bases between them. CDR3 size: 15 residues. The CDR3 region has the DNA TGTGCCAGCAGTCTCCATGGGACTAGCACAGATACGCAGTATTTT. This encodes CASSLHGTSTDTQYF.

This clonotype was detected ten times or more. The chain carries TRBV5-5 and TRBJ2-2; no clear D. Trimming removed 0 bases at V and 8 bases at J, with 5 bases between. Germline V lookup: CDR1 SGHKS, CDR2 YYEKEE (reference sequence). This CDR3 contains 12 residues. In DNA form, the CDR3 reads TGTGCCAGCAGCTTGGTGGGTGGGGAGCTGTTTTTT. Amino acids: CASSLVGGELFF.

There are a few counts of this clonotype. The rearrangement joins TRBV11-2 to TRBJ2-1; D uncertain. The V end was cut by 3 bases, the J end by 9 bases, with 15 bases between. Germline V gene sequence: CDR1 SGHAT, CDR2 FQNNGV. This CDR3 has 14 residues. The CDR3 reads CASSFGGYMGEQFF. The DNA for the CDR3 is TGTGCCAGCAGCTTTGGCGGTTACATGGGTGAGCAGTTCTTC.

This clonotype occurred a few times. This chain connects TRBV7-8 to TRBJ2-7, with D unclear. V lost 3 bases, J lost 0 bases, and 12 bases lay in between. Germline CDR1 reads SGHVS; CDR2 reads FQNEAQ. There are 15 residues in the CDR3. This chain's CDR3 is CASSFKRSLSYEQYF. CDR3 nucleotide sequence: TGTGCCAGCAGCTTCAAAAGAAGTCTCTCCTACGAGCAGTACTTC.

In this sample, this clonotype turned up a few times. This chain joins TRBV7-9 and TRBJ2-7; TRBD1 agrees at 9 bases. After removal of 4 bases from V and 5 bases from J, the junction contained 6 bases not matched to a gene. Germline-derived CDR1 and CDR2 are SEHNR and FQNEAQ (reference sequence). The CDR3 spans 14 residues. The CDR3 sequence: CASSSGQGGNEQYF. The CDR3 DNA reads TGTGCCAGCAGCTCGGGACAGGGAGGGAACGAGCAGTACTTC.

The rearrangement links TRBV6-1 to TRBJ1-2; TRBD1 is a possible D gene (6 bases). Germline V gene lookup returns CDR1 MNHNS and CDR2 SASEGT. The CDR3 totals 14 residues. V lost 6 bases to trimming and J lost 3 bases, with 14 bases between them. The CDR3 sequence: CASSGGQPYYGYTF. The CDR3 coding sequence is TGTGCCAGCAGCGGCGGACAGCCCTACTATGGCTACACCTTC.

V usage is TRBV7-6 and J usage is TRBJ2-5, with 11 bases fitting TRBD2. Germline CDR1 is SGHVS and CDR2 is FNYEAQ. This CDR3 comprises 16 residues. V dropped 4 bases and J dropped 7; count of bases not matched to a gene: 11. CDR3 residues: CASSSGPTSGSVTQYF. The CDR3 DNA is TGTGCCAGCAGCTCGGGACCAACTAGCGGGAGTGTGACCCAGTACTTC.

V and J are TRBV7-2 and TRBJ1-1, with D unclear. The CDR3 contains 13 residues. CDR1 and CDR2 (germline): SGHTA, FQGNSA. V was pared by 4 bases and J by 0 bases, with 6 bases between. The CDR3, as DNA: TGTGCCAGCAGCTCCAGATTGAACACTGAAGCTTTCTTT. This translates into CASSSRLNTEAFF.

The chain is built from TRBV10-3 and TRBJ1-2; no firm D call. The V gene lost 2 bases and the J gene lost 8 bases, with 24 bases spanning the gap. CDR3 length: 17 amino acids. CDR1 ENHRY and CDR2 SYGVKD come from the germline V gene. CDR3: CAISEQGIITSPDGYTF. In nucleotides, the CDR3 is TGTGCCATCAGTGAGCAAGGGATTATAACAAGCCCGGACGGCTACACCTTC.

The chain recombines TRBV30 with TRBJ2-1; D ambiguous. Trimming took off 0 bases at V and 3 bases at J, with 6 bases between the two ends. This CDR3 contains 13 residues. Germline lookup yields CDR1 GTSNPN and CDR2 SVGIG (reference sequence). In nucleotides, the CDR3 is TGTGCCTGGAGTGTAGGTAACTACAATGAGCAGTTCTTC. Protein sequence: CAWSVGNYNEQFF.

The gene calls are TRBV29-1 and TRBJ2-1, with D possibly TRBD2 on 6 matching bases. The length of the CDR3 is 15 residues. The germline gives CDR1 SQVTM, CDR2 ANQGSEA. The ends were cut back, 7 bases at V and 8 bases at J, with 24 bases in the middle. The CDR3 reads CSAATRGFKVDEQFF. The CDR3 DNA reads TGCAGCGCCGCGACTAGAGGGTTTAAGGTGGATGAGCAGTTCTTC.

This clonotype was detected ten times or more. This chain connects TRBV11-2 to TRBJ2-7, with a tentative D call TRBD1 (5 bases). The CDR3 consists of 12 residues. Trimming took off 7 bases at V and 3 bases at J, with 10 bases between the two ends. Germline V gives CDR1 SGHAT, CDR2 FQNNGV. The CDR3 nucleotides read TGTGCCAGCAAGGGCAGGGACTACGAGCAGTACTTC. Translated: CASKGRDYEQYF.